This T cell receptor beta chain emerged from a study of T-cell reconstitution after alpha-beta-depleted transplantation in children. Study observations and caveats: A year had passed since transplant, and T-cell counts and diversity by then came mostly from newly produced T cells. Surviving recipient T cells and thymic progenitors produced the high day-60 TCRbeta diversity seen in some patients.

It was with unique molecular identifiers that the TCRbeta library was prepared. TCRdb passed the PCR reads through MiXCR, listing each CDR3 protein once. Among approximately 430,000 distinct CDR3 sequences, under 20% were seen once, and the ten largest hold under 30%. From germline, CDR1 is SGHDT and CDR2 YYEEEE. The CDR3 extends over 11 amino acids. Trimming left V 2 bases short and J 5 bases short, with 5 bases between. This clonotype was seen more than once but under ten times. What it recognizes is unknown. The specimen comprised PBMCs, mostly from graft donor cells, sampled 360 days after TCRalphabeta/CD19-depleted stem cell transplant. This receptor was obtained from a boy in the first two years of life who had a stem cell transplant for Wiskott-Aldrich syndrome, so the T cells may come from the graft donor. The chain joins TRBV5-6 to TRBJ2-7; D is ambiguous. The CDR3 region has the DNA TGTGCCAGCAGCTTCCAGAACGAGCAGTACTTC. Its protein product is CASSFQNEQYF.